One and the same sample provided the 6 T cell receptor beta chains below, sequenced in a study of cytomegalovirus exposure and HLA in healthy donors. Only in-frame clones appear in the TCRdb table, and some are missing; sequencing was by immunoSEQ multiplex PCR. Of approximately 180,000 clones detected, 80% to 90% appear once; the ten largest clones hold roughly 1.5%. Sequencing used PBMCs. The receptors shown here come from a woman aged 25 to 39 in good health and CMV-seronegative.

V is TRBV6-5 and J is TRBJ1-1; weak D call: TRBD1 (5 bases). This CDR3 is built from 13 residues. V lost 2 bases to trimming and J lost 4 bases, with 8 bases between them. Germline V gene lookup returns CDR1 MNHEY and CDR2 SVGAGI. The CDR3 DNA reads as TGTGCCAGCAGTTACGCGCAGGGCACTGAAGCTTTCTTT. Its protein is CASSYAQGTEAFF.

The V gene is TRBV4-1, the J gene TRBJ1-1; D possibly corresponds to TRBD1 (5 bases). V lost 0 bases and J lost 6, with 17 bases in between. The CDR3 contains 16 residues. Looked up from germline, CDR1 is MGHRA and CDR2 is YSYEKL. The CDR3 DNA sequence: TGCGCCAGCAGCCAAGATCTGATAGAAGGGGCCTCTGAAGCTTTCTTT. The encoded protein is CASSQDLIEGASEAFF.

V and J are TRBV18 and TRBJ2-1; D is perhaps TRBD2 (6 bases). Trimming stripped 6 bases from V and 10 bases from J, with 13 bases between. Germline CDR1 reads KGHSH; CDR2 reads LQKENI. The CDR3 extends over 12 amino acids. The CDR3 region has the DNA TGTGCCAGCTCGTATGGGGGAGGCGAGCAGTTCTTC. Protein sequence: CASSYGGGEQFF.

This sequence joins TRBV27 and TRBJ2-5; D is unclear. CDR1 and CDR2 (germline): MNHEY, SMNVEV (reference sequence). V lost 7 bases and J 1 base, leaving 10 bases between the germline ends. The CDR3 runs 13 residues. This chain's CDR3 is CASTDTSQETQYF. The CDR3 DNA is TGTGCCAGCACTGACACCAGCCAAGAGACCCAGTACTTC.

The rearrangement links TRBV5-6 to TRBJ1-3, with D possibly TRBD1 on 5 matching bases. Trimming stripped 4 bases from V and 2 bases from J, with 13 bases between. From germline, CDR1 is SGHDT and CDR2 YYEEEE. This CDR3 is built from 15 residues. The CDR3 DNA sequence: TGTGCCAGCAGCCCCTTTGGAGGGGCTGGAAACACCATATATTTT. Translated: CASSPFGGAGNTIYF.

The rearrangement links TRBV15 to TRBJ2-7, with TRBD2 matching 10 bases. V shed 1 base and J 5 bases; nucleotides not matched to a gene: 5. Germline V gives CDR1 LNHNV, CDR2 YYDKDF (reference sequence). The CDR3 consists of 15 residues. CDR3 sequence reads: CATSRGTSGVDEQYF. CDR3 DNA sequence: TGTGCCACCAGCAGAGGTACTAGCGGGGTCGACGAGCAGTACTTC.